These T cell receptor beta chains were read from a single sample in a study of blood T cells in healthy people across ages. TCRdb analysed the 5' RACE reads with MiXCR anew, one entry per CDR3 protein. The data show 780,000 or so distinct CDR3 sequences, more than 55% seen once. Sequenced input: blood. These receptors all stem from a man between 35 and 55 years old in good health. CDR3s include the opening cysteine and the closing phenylalanine or tryptophan. The D gene is left open where the match is weak. Only some rows state a clone size, as once, few, many or a class for expanded clones.

D gene	V gene	clone size	J gene	CDR3 DNA	CDR3 protein
TRBD1	TRBV28	once	TRBJ2-7	TGTGCCAGCACCACTGCGGGACAGGGTAACGAGCAGTACTTC	CASTTAGQGNEQYF
TRBD1	TRBV6-2/TRBV6-3	NA	TRBJ2-1	TGTGCCAGCAGTTATGTGTCCCGTAACAGGGGGCGGGCCTACAATGAGCAGTTCTTC	CASSYVSRNRGRAYNEQFF
TRBD2	TRBV12-3/TRBV12-4	few	TRBJ2-1	TGTGCCAGCAGTGCCCTAGCGGGGGGACGCCATGAGCAGTTCTTC	CASSALAGGRHEQFF
TRBD1	TRBV20-1	NA	TRBJ1-2	TGCAGTGCAGCGGGACAGGGGGAGGGCTACACCTTC	CSAAGQGEGYTF
TRBD1	TRBV4-3	few	TRBJ2-7	TGCGCCAGCAGCCATCTCCGGGACAGCGCCTACGAGCAGTACTTC	CASSHLRDSAYEQYF
NA	TRBV5-5	once	TRBJ2-5	TGTGCCAGCAGCCCGGAGGGACTCGTACAAGAGACCCAGTACTTC	CASSPEGLVQETQYF
TRBD1	TRBV5-6	NA	TRBJ1-2	TGTGCCCGCAGCTCGGGACAGGAACACTATGGCTACACCTTC	CARSSGQEHYGYTF
TRBD1	TRBV29-1	few	TRBJ2-7	TGCAGCGTTGAAGAGGCCCCAGGGGGTCCTTACGAGCAGTACTTC	CSVEEAPGGPYEQYF
NA	TRBV28	few	TRBJ2-7	TGTGCCAGCATTTGGCCCAACTACGAGCAGTACTTC	CASIWPNYEQYF
NA	TRBV2	few	TRBJ1-1	TGTGCCAGCATTCCAACCAGGGTTACTGAAGCTTTCTTT	CASIPTRVTEAFF
NA	TRBV9	once	TRBJ2-5	TGTGCCAGCAGCGTAGCGGCAGCTATTCAAGAGACCCAGTACTTC	CASSVAAAIQETQYF
NA	TRBV7-8	NA	TRBJ2-4	TGTGCCAGCAGCTTTACTCAGGGGGGTGCGTCGTCTCTAGCCAAAAACATTCAGTACTTC	CASSFTQGGASSLAKNIQYF
TRBD2	TRBV7-2	many	TRBJ2-7	TGTGCCAGCAGCTCGGGACTATCTACCTACGAGCAGTACTTC	CASSSGLSTYEQYF
NA	TRBV11-2	NA	TRBJ2-3	TGTGTCAGCAGCTTTATACCCGGGGCCACAGATACGCAGTATTTT	CVSSFIPGATDTQYF
NA	TRBV27	NA	TRBJ1-2	TGTGCCAGCAATTTGAGGGAGGAAGCTAACTATGGCTACACCTTC	CASNLREEANYGYTF
NA	TRBV12-5	NA	TRBJ2-1	TGTGCTAGTGGTTTTGTAACAGGCCAGTTCTTC	CASGFVTGQFF
NA	TRBV11-3	NA	TRBJ2-1	TGTGCCAGCAGCCCAAAGACAGGAAGCTCCTACAATGAGCAGTTCTTC	CASSPKTGSSYNEQFF
TRBD1	TRBV20-1	NA	TRBJ1-5	TGCAGTGCTGCGATTATTGGGACAGGGCGGAGTTTCGGCCAAAATCAGCCCCAGCATTTT	CSAAIIGTGRSFGQNQPQHF
TRBD2	TRBV6-1	NA	TRBJ2-3	TGTGCCAGCAGTGAAGCCATAGCGGGAGGGGGCGATACGCAGTATTTT	CASSEAIAGGGDTQYF
NA	TRBV30	NA	TRBJ2-5	TGTGCCTGGAGTGCGTTGGAGGAGACCCAGTACTTC	CAWSALEETQYF
TRBD2	TRBV20-1	NA	TRBJ2-3	TGCAGTGCTAGAAGCGGGAGCCAACCAGATACGCAGTATTTT	CSARSGSQPDTQYF
NA	TRBV7-2	NA	TRBJ2-1	TGTGCCAGCAGCTTTGTAATGGATGAGCAGTTCTTC	CASSFVMDEQFF
NA	TRBV29-1	once	TRBJ1-2	TGCAGCGTGTACAGGGCCGAGGTGGGCTACACCTTC	CSVYRAEVGYTF
NA	TRBV21-1	few	TRBJ2-6	TGTGCCAGCAGCAAATCGGCCACGGGAACAGGGAGATCTGGGGCCAACGTCCTGACTTTC	CASSKSATGTGRSGANVLTF
TRBD2	TRBV12-3/TRBV12-4	NA	TRBJ2-1	TGTGCCAGCAGGAAGCGGACTAGCGGATCCTACAATGAGCAGTTCTTC	CASRKRTSGSYNEQFF